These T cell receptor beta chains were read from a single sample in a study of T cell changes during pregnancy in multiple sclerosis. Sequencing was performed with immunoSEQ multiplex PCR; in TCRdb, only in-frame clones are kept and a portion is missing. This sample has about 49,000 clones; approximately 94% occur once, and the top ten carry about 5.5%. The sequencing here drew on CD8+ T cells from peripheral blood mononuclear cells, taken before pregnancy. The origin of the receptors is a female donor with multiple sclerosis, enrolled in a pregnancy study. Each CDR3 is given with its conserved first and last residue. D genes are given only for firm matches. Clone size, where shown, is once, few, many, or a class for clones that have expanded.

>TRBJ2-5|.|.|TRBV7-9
CASSLVESQETQYF
TGTGCCAGCAGCTTAGTTGAGAGTCAAGAGACCCAGTACTTC
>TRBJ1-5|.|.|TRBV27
CASSLQGFNQPQHF
TGTGCCAGCAGTTTACAGGGGTTCAATCAGCCCCAGCATTTT
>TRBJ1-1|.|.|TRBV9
CASSAGQWDTEAFF
TGTGCCAGCAGCGCCGGACAATGGGACACTGAAGCTTTCTTT
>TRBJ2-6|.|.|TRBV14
CASSHPWYRVFSGANVLTF
TGTGCCAGCAGCCATCCCTGGTACAGGGTTTTCTCTGGGGCCAACGTCCTGACTTTC
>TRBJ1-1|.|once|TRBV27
CASSLWEGTEAFF
TGTGCCAGCAGTTTATGGGAGGGAACTGAAGCTTTCTTT
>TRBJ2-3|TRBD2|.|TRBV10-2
CASSDPSAGAEADTQYF
TGCGCCAGCAGTGACCCATCAGCGGGAGCTGAGGCAGATACGCAGTATTTT
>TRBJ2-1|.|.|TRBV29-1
CSVDRGVYNEQFF
TGCAGCGTTGACAGGGGGGTCTACAATGAGCAGTTCTTC
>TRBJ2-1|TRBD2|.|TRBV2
CASSGGGSGLGDNEQFF
TGTGCCAGCAGTGGCGGCGGGAGTGGTTTGGGTGACAATGAGCAGTTCTTC
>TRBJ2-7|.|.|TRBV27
CASSGGGPREQYF
TGTGCCAGCAGTGGTGGAGGGCCGAGAGAGCAGTACTTC
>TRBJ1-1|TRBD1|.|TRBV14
CASSQAPGQGTPEAFF
TGTGCCAGCAGCCAAGCCCCGGGACAGGGGACTCCTGAAGCTTTCTTT
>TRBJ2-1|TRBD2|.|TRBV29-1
CSGGTSGSGEQFF
TGCAGCGGGGGGACTAGCGGGAGCGGTGAGCAGTTCTTC
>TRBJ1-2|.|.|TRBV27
CAGGPTHYGYTF
TGTGCCGGCGGGCCCACCCACTATGGCTACACCTTC
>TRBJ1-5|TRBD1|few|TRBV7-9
CASSGTGANQPQHF
TGTGCCAGCAGCGGGACAGGCGCTAATCAGCCCCAGCATTTT
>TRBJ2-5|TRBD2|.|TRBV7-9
CASSLSVVGGETQYF
TGTGCCAGCAGCTTATCCGTGGTGGGGGGGGAGACCCAGTACTTC
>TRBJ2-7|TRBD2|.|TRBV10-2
CASSDSAGGLSEQYF
TGCGCCAGCAGTGATTCGGCGGGAGGGCTGTCCGAGCAGTACTTC
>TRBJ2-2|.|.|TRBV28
CASRQGSGELFF
TGTGCCAGCAGACAGGGCTCCGGGGAGCTGTTTTTT
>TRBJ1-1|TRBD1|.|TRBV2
CASSKPTRDRGLWTEAFF
TGTGCCAGCAGTAAACCCACACGGGACAGGGGGCTGTGGACTGAAGCTTTCTTT
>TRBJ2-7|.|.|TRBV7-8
CASSLAPSVGYEQYF
TGTGCCAGCAGCTTAGCACCCAGCGTAGGATACGAGCAGTACTTC
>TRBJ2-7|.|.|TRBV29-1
CSVGTVLVHSYEQYF
TGCAGCGTTGGAACTGTGTTAGTCCACTCCTACGAGCAGTACTTC
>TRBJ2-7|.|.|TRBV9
CASSEGVIDEQYF
TGTGCCAGCAGCGAGGGGGTTATAGACGAGCAGTACTTC
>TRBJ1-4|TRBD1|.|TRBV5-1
CASSPTGILTTNEKLFF
TGCGCCAGCAGCCCGACAGGGATCCTCACAACTAATGAAAAACTGTTTTTT
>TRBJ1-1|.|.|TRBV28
CASSLVGTYEAFF
TGTGCCAGCAGTTTAGTAGGGACATATGAAGCTTTCTTT
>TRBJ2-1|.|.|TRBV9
CASSDPLKPSRNNEQFF
TGTGCCAGCAGCGACCCCCTAAAACCTAGTCGGAACAATGAGCAGTTCTTC
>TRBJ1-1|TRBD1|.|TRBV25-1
CASSEMEAGGWGTEAFF
TGTGCCAGCAGTGAAATGGAGGCAGGGGGCTGGGGAACTGAAGCTTTCTTT
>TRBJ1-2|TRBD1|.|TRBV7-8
CASSLTGGFYGYTF
TGTGCCAGCAGCTTGACAGGGGGCTTCTATGGCTACACCTTC
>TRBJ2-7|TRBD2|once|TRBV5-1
CASSRTSGREQYF
TGCGCCAGCAGCAGAACTAGCGGTCGCGAGCAGTACTTC
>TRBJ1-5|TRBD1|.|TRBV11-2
CASRRTGSNQPQHF
TGTGCCAGCAGAAGGACAGGAAGCAATCAGCCCCAGCATTTT
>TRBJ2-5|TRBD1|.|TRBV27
CASSPAGQGARETQYF
TGTGCCAGCAGTCCAGCAGGACAGGGGGCCAGAGAGACCCAGTACTTC
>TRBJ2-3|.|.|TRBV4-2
CASSQVSAGQDDTQYF
TGTGCCAGCAGCCAAGTGAGCGCGGGCCAGGATGATACGCAGTATTTT
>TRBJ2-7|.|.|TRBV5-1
CASSQGFAYEQYF
TGCGCCAGCAGTCAGGGTTTTGCCTACGAGCAGTACTTC
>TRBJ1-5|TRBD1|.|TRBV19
CASGGGFQPQHF
TGTGCCAGTGGAGGGGGCTTTCAGCCCCAGCATTTT
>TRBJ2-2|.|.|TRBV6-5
CATRGTGELFF
TGTGCCACGCGGGGAACCGGGGAGCTGTTTTTT
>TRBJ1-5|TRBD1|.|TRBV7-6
CASSLGQGRPQHF
TGTGCCAGCAGCCTCGGACAGGGGAGGCCCCAGCATTTT
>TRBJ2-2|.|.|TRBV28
CASSLLPAIPNTGELFF
TGTGCCAGCAGTCTCCTACCCGCAATCCCGAACACCGGGGAGCTGTTTTTT
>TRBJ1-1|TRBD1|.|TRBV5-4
CASSFTGGTTEAFF
TGTGCCAGCAGCTTTACAGGGGGTACCACTGAAGCTTTCTTT
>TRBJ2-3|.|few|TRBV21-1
CASSETGVWWRESRSDTQYF
TGTGCCAGCAGCGAGACAGGGGTATGGTGGCGGGAGAGTAGATCAGATACGCAGTATTTT
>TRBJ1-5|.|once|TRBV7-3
CASSSLGNQPQHF
TGTGCCAGCAGCTCCCTCGGGAATCAGCCCCAGCATTTT
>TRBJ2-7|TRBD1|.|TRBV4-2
CASSQNGQGWEQYF
TGTGCCAGCAGCCAAAACGGACAGGGGTGGGAGCAGTACTTC
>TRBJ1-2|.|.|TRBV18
CASSPESTNYGYTF
TGTGCCAGCTCCCCAGAATCTACTAACTATGGCTACACCTTC
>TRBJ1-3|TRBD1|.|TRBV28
CASSSETGGWGNTIYF
TGTGCCAGCAGCAGTGAGACAGGGGGCTGGGGAAACACCATATATTTT
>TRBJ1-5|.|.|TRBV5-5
CASSIQGWGNQPQHF
TGTGCCAGCAGCATACAGGGTTGGGGCAATCAGCCCCAGCATTTT
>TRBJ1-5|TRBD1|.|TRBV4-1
CASSQGQGTRQPQHF
TGCGCCAGCAGCCAAGGACAGGGGACACGCCAGCCCCAGCATTTT
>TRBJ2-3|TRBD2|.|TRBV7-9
CASSFLAGQEYTDTQYF
TGTGCCAGCAGCTTCCTAGCGGGCCAAGAATACACAGATACGCAGTATTTT
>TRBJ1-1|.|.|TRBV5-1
CASSPGGLTEAFF
TGCGCCAGCAGCCCGGGAGGTTTGACTGAAGCTTTCTTT
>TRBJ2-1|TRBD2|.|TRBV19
CASSPGGLYNEQFF
TGTGCCAGTAGTCCGGGGGGGTTATACAATGAGCAGTTCTTC
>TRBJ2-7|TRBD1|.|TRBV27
CASSWGTGPSYEQYF
TGTGCCAGCAGTTGGGGGACAGGGCCCTCCTACGAGCAGTACTTC
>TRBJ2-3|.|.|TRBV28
CASKRKGIVYDTQYF
TGTGCCAGCAAACGAAAGGGGATCGTGTATGATACGCAGTATTTT
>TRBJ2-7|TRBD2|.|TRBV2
CASRAGVSYEQYF
TGTGCCAGCAGGGCGGGAGTCTCCTACGAGCAGTACTTC
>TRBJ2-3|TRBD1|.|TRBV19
CASSTGTVSTDTQYF
TGTGCCAGTAGTACCGGGACAGTCAGCACAGATACGCAGTATTTT
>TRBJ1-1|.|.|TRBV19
CASSMGGNTEAFF
TGTGCCAGTAGTATGGGGGGGAACACTGAAGCTTTCTTT
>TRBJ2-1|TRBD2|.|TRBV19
CASSIVLAESSYNEQFF
TGTGCCAGTAGTATAGTACTAGCGGAATCCTCCTACAATGAGCAGTTCTTC
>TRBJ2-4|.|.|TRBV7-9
CASSPFGREAKNIQYF
TGTGCCAGCAGCCCCTTCGGTCGGGAGGCCAAAAACATTCAGTACTTC
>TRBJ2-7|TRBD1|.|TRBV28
CASSWPGQGPNEQYF
TGTGCCAGCAGTTGGCCCGGACAGGGGCCGAACGAGCAGTACTTC